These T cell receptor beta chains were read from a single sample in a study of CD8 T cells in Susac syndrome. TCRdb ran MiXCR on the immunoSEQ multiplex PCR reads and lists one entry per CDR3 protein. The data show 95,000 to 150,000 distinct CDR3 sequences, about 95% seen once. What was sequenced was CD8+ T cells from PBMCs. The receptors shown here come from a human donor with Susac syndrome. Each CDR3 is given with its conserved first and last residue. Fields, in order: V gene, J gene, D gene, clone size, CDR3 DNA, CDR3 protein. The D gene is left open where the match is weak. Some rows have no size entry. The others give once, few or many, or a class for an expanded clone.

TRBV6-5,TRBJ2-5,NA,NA,TGTGCCAGCAGTTTGTCGCAGGGGACTGGGACCCAGTACTTC,CASSLSQGTGTQYF
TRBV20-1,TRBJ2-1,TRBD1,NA,TGCAGTGCTAGAGTTTCAGGGGGCAATGAGCAGTTCTTC,CSARVSGGNEQFF
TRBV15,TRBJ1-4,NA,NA,TGTGCCACCAGCGGGGTGAGGGAACTGTTTTTT,CATSGVRELFF
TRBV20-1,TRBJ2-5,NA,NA,TGCAGTGCAGACCAAGAGACCCAGTACTTC,CSADQETQYF
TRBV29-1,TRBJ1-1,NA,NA,TGCAGCGTTGGTGCGGGGGGTGAAGCTTTCTTT,CSVGAGGEAFF
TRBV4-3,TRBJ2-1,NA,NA,TGCGCCAGCAGCCAAGGTACGGCGGGGAACAATGAGCAGTTCTTC,CASSQGTAGNNEQFF
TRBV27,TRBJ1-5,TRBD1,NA,TGTGCCAGTAGTCTCCGGGACAGTAATCAGCCCCAGCATTTT,CASSLRDSNQPQHF
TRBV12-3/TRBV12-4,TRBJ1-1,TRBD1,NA,TGTGCCAGCGCACAGGGGGCTGTCACTGAAGCTTTCTTT,CASAQGAVTEAFF
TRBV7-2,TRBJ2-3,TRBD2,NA,TGTGCCAGCAGCTTAGTATCTAGCGGAAGCACAGATACGCAGTATTTT,CASSLVSSGSTDTQYF
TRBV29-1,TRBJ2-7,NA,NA,TGCAGCGTTGAAATACGGGACGAGCAGTACTTC,CSVEIRDEQYF
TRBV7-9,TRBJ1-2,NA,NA,TGTGCCAGCAGCCAAGGACAGAATTATGGCTACACCTTC,CASSQGQNYGYTF
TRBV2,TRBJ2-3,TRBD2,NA,TGTGCCAGCAGTGAAGCTTCCAGCGGGGGCACAGATACGCAGTATTTT,CASSEASSGGTDTQYF
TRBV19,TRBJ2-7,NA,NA,TGTGCCAGTAGTCCGGGATTCTACGAGCAGTACTTC,CASSPGFYEQYF
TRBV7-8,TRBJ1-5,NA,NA,TGTGCCAGCAGCTTAGGGACAGCCGCAAATCAGCCCCAGCATTTT,CASSLGTAANQPQHF
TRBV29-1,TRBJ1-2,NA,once,TGCAGCGTTGAAGATCGGGGCCGGAACTATGGCTACACCTTC,CSVEDRGRNYGYTF
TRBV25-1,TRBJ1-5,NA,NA,TGTGCCAGCAGTGACTGGGACGAGAATCAGCCCCAGCATTTT,CASSDWDENQPQHF
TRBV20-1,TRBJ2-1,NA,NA,TGCAGTGCTAGAGATCGGGCTAGCACCTACAATGAGCAGTTCTTC,CSARDRASTYNEQFF